Reported below is one T cell receptor beta chain. Germline V gives CDR1 GTSNPN, CDR2 SVGIG (reference sequence). V lost 0 bases, J lost 7 bases, and 31 bases stayed unmatched. The CDR3 covers 22 residues. The entry originates in a study of blood T cell repertoires in COVID-19. For the study at large: There were acute and convalescent COVID-19 samples, and they came from the United States, Italy and Spain. From T cells, B-cell-depleted T cells, or PBMCs came the material, which was cDNA or gDNA.

Original processing methods: Amplified reference gene primers provided the basis for estimating nucleated cell counts. Repertoires were generated with immunoSEQ multiplex PCR, while TCRdb's copy carries only in-frame clones and drops some. The DNA gave D and trimming, while V, J and clone size come from that table. This sample has approximately 180,000 clones, with approximately 90% found just once. Sequencing was done on a sample of peripheral blood. This receptor was taken from an older woman with COVID-19, enrolled during active disease. This sequence joins TRBV30 and TRBJ2-7; 9 bases align to TRBD2. CDR3 sequence reads: CAWSVPSTPGLATALGGREQYF. CDR3 bases: TGTGCCTGGAGTGTACCTTCTACTCCGGGACTAGCAACAGCTCTGGGGGGTAGGGAGCAGTACTTC.